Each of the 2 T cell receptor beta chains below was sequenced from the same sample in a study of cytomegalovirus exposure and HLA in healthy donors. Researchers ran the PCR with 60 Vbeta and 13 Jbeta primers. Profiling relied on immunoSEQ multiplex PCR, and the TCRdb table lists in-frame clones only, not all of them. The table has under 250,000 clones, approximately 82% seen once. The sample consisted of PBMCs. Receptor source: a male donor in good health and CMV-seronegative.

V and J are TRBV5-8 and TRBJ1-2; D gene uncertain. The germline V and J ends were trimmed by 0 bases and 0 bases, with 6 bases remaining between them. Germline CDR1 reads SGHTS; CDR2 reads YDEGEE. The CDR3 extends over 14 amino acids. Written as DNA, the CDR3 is TGTGCCAGCAGCTTGGGGGCAGCTAACTATGGCTACACCTTC. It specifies CASSLGAANYGYTF.

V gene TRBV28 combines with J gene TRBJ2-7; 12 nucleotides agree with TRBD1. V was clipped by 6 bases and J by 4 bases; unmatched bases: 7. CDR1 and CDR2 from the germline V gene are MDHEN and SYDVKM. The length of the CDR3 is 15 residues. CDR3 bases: TGTGCCAGCAGGGGCGGGACAGGGGGCGGGTACGAGCAGTACTTC. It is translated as CASRGGTGGGYEQYF.